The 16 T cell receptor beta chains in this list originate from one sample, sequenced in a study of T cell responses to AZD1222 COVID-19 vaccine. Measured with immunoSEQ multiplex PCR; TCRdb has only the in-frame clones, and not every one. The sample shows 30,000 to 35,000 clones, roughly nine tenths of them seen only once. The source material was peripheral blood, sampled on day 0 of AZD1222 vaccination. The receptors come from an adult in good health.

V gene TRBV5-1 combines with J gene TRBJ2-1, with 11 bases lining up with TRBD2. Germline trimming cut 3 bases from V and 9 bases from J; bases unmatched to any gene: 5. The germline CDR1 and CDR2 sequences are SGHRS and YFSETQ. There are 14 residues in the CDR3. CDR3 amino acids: CASSWGTSGLEQFF. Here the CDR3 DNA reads TGCGCCAGCAGCTGGGGGACTAGCGGCCTTGAGCAGTTCTTC. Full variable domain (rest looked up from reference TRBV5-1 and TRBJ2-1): KAGVTQTPRYLIKTRGQQVTLSCSPISGHRSVSWYQQTPGQGLQFLFEYFSETQRNKGNFPGRFSGRQFSNSRSEMNVSTLELGDSALYLCASSWGTSGLEQFFGPGTRLTVL.

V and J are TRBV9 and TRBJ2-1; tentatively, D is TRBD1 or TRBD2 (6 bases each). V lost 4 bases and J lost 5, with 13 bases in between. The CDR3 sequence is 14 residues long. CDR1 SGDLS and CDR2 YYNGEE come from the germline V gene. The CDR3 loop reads CASSYYGGNNEQFF. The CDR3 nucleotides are TGTGCCAGCAGCTACTACGGGGGCAACAATGAGCAGTTCTTC. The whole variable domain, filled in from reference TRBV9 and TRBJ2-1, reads DSGVTQTPKHLITATGQRVTLRCSPRSGDLSVYWYQQSLDQGLQFLIQYYNGEERAKGNILERFSAQQFPDLHSELNLSSLELGDSALYFCASSYYGGNNEQFFGPGTRLTVL.

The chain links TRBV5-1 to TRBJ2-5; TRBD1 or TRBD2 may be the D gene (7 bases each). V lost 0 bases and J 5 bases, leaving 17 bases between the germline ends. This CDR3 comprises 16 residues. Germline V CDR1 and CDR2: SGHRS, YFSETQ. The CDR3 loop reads CASSLEGAGARETQYF. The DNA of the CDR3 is TGCGCCAGCAGCTTGGAGGGGGCGGGGGCGCGGGAGACCCAGTACTTC.

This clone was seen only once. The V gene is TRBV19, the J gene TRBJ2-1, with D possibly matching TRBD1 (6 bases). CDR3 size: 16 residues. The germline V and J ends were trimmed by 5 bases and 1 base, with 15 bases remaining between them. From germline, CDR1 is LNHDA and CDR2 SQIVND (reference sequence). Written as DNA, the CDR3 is TGTGCCAGTAGTTCCAGGACAGTGGGGTCCTACAATGAGCAGTTCTTC. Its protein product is CASSSRTVGSYNEQFF. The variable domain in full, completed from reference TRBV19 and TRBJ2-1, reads DGGITQSPKYLFRKEGQNVTLSCEQNLNHDAMYWYRQDPGQGLRLIYYSQIVNDFQKGDIAEGYSVSREKKESFPLTVTSAQKNPTAFYLCASSSRTVGSYNEQFFGPGTRLTVL.

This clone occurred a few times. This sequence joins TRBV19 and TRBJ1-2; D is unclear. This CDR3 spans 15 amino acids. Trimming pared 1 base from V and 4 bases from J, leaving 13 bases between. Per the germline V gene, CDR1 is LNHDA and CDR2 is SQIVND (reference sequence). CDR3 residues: CASSIVQWETYGYTF. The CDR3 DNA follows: TGTGCCAGTAGTATAGTGCAGTGGGAGACCTATGGCTACACCTTC.

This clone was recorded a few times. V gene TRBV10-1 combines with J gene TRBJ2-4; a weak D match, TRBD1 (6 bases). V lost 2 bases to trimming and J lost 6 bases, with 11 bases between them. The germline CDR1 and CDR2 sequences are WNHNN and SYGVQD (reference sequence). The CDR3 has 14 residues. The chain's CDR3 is CASSENRASNIQYF. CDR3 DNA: TGCGCCAGCAGTGAGAACAGGGCATCAAACATTCAGTACTTC.

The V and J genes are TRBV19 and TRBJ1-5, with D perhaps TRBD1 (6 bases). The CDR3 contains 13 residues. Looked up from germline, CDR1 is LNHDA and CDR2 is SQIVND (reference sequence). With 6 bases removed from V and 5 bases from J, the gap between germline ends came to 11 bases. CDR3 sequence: CASRGGLYQPQHF. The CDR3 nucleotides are TGTGCCAGTAGGGGGGGGCTATATCAGCCCCAGCATTTT.

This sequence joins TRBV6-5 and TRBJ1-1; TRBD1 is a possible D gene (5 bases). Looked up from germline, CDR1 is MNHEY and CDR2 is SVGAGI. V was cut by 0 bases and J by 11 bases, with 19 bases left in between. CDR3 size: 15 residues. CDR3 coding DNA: TGTGCCAGCAGTTACTCGGGGGTTGGGGAAGGAACGGCTTTCTTT. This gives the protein CASSYSGVGEGTAFF.

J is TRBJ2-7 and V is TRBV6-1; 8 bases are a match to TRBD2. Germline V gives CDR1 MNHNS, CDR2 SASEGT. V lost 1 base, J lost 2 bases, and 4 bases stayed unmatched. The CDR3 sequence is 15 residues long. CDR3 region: CASSEGDGGAYEQYF. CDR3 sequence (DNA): TGTGCCAGCAGTGAAGGTGACGGGGGGGCCTACGAGCAGTACTTC.

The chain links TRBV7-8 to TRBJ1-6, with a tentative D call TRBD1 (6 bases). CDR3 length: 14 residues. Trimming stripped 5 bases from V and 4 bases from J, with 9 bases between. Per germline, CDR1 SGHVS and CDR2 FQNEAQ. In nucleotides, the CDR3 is TGTGCCAGCAGCACGGGACAATATAATTCACCCCTCCACTTT. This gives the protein CASSTGQYNSPLHF. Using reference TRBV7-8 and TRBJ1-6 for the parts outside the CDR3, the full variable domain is GAGVSQSPRYKVAKRGQDVALRCDPISGHVSLFWYQQALGQGPEFLTYFQNEAQLDKSGLPSDRFFAERPEGSVSTLKIQRTQQEDSAVYLCASSTGQYNSPLHFGNGTRLTVT.

The chain's CDR3 is CSVRTGLTGANVLTF. In DNA, the CDR3 is TGCAGCGTAAGGACAGGATTGACTGGGGCCAACGTCCTGACTTTC. This sequence joins TRBV29-1 and TRBJ2-6; 7 positions agree with TRBD1. Germline V gives CDR1 SQVTM, CDR2 ANQGSEA. Trimming took 6 bases from V and 2 from J; bases not matched to a gene: 7. The CDR3 runs to 15 residues. The variable domain in full, with the rest retrieved from reference TRBV29-1 and TRBJ2-6, is SAVISQKPSRDICQRGTSLTIQCQVDSQVTMMFWYRQQPGQSLTLIATANQGSEATYESGFVIDKFPISRPNLTFSTLTVSNMSPEDSSIYLCSVRTGLTGANVLTFGAGSRLTVL.

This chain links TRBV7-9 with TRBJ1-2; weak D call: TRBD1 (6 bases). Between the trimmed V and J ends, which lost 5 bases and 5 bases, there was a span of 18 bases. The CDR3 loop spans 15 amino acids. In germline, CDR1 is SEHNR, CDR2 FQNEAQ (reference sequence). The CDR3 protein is CASSPWGQQFYGYTF. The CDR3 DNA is TGTGCCAGCAGCCCCTGGGGGCAGCAATTTTATGGCTACACCTTC. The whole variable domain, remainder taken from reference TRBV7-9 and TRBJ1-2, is DTGVSQNPRHKITKRGQNVTFRCDPISEHNRLYWYRQTLGQGPEFLTYFQNEAQLEKSRLLSDRFSAERPKGSFSTLEIQRTEQGDSAMYLCASSPWGQQFYGYTFGSGTRLTVV.

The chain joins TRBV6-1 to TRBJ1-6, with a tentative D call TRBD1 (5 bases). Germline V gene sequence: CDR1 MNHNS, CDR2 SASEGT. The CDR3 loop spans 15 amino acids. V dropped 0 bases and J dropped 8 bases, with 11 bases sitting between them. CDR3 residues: CASSEAGGFDSPLHF. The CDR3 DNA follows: TGTGCCAGCAGTGAAGCGGGGGGGTTTGATTCACCCCTCCACTTT.

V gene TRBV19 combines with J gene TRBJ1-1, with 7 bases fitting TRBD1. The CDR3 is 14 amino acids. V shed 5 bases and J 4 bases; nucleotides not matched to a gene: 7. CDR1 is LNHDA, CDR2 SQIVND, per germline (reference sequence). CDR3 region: CASSADRRGTEAFF. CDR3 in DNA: TGTGCCAGTAGTGCGGACAGGAGGGGCACTGAAGCTTTCTTT.

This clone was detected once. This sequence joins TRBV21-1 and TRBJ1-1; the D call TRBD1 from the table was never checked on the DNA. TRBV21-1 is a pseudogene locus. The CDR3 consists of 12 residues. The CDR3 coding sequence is TGTGCCAGACGGACAGGGGACACTGAAGCTTTCTTT. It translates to CARRTGDTEAFF.

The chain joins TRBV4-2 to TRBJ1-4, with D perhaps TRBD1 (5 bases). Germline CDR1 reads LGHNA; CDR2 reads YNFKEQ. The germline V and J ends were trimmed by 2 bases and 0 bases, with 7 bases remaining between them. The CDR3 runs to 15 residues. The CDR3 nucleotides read TGTGCCAGCAGCCAATCCAGGGCAACTAATGAAAAACTGTTTTTT. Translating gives CASSQSRATNEKLFF.